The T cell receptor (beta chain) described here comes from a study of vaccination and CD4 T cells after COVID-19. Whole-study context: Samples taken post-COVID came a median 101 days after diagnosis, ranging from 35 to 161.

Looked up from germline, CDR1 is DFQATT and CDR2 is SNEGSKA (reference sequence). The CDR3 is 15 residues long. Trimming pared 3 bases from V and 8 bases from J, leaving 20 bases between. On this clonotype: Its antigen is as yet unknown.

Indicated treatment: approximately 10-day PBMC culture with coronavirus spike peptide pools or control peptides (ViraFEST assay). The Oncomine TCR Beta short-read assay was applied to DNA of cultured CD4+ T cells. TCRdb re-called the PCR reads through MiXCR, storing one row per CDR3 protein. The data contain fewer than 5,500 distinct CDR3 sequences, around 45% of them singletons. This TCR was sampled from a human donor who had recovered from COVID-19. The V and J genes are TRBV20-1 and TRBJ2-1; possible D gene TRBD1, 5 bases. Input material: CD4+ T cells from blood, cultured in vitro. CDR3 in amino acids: CSARLGQLGLDEQFF. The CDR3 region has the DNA TGCAGTGCTAGGTTAGGGCAACTGGGGCTCGATGAGCAGTTCTTC.